Below, one T cell receptor beta chain is given with its context. Its antigen has not been determined. Base qualities are missing; no much larger clone stands one base away. This record comes from a study of blood T cells in healthy people across ages (dated by TCRdb to about 2015). Context from the whole study: Template switching captured roughly one uniquely barcoded TCR beta cDNA molecule per two T cells in model experiments. Donors of different ages were randomly distributed across sequencing lanes to avoid experimental bias. To track age-related changes in TCR beta repertoire diversity, the study relied on deep sequencing normalized with unique cDNA molecular identifiers. Using the same blood draw, the study looked at two additional independent replicas of 1 million unique cDNA reads for two donors, one aged 18 to 30 and the other aged 80 or older. The donors were divided into four age groups: young (average around 16 years), middle-aged (approximately 41), aged (approximately 62) and long-lived (more than 75).

Systemically healthy Caucasian individuals from Russia, approximately 39 in total and aged about 6 to 95 years, were included as donors. Around 9.8 milliliters of peripheral blood were collected from each donor into EDTA-treated Vacutainer tubes. Ficoll-Paque density-gradient centrifugation was used to isolate PBMCs, with at least 7 million per sample. Trizol reagent was used to extract total RNA from PBMCs, with at least 5.5 micrograms per sample. For every donor, an aliquot of PBMCs went through flow cytometry to measure the percentages of naive CD45RAhigh/CD27high T cells. To prepare the library, 5' RACE was applied. The listed sequencing device is Illumina HiSeq 2500. The second PCR ran for roughly 7 to 11 cycles and used a J-beta primer mix along with a sample-barcoded 5' primer. A unique molecular identifier was introduced onto each TCR beta cDNA molecule by a template-switch 5' adaptor carrying 12 random nucleotides. Each sample yielded at least 3 million CDR3-containing paired-end reads. First-strand cDNA was synthesized from all RNA with the Mint cDNA synthesis kit, primed by a TRBC-specific oligonucleotide. Following uracil-DNA glycosylase treatment, all cDNA underwent a first 18-cycle PCR with the universal primers M1SS and BC2_uni_R. Turning to the authors' computational methods: Normalization of each sample was performed by random selection of 1 million high-quality reads, each carrying a distinct molecular identifier. Instead of being binned into consensus sequences, reads with shared molecular identifiers were discarded. MiTCR, with a Q25 quality threshold and the strictest error-elimination algorithm, was used for CDR3 identification, clonotype clustering and error correction. A nonparametric unseen species model with Euler transformation was used to estimate lower-bound total TCR beta diversity. TCRdb ran its own pipeline on the public reads, namely fastp trimming at Q25 and MiXCR clone calling, and kept in-frame beta chains. Each entry merges the rows of one CDR3 protein and shows their most common DNA and genes. These V and J calls are TCRdb output, not the study's own analysis. This sample has around 800,000 distinct CDR3 sequences in its table, and approximately 48% of those were observed once. The ten biggest clones cover roughly a fifth of the sample.

The CDR3 runs 13 amino acids, cysteine and phenylalanine included. CDR3 DNA is the only sequence kept; it has 39 bases, read in frame from the first base. V drops 3 bases and J drops 6 bases, leaving 9 bases in between. CDR1 and CDR2 are drawn from the germline V gene: SGDLS, YYNGEE. Study-wide conclusions, independent of this receptor: There was a strong correlation between observed TCR beta diversity and the percentage of naive T cells measured by flow cytometry. Compared with the aged group, the long-lived group had more naive CD4+ T cells, fewer expanded clones and increased TCR diversity, suggesting age selection. The CMV infection status of donors was not known, potentially confounding age-related changes in expanded clonotypes. Estimates of total diversity based on one million sequenced T cells were regarded as lower bounds and as underestimates. Because profiling used bulk unsorted PBMCs, naive and antigen-experienced compartments could not be compared conclusively. Observed TCR beta diversity per million T cells fell roughly linearly with age, and a significant reduction was already apparent by age about 43.

Sequences were obtained from blood. Recombination linked TRBV9 to TRBJ2-2; the D gene remains uncertain. This clonotype originated in a man between 60 and 70 years old in good health. For the CDR3, the sequence is CASSGFYPGELFF. The bases read TGTGCCAGCAGCGGATTCTACCCCGGGGAGCTGTTTTTT.